Shown below are 28 T cell receptor beta chains from a single sample sequenced in a study of CD8 T cells in Susac syndrome. An input of about 0.5 to 1 ug of RNA was subjected to reverse transcription using random hexamers. MiXCR was run by TCRdb on the immunoSEQ multiplex PCR reads, yielding one entry per CDR3 protein. This table holds about 240,000 distinct CDR3 sequences, almost 97% found once. The sequencing sample was made of CD4+ T cells from PBMCs. Receptors originate from a human donor with Susac syndrome.

This clonotype has just one count. The genes are TRBV5-1 and TRBJ2-3; D possibly matches TRBD1 or TRBD2 (5 bases each). The CDR3 is 15 residues long. Germline V gene sequence: CDR1 SGHRS, CDR2 YFSETQ. Trimming pared 7 bases from V and 9 bases from J, leaving 24 bases between. The CDR3 here is CASGDVGIPSETQYF. In DNA form, the CDR3 reads TGCGCCAGCGGGGACGTGGGAATTCCAAGTGAGACGCAGTATTTT.

V gene TRBV9 combines with J gene TRBJ2-1, with D hard to call. The germline V gene encodes CDR1 SGDLS and CDR2 YYNGEE. The CDR3 has 15 residues. With 0 bases removed from V and 8 bases from J, the gap between germline ends came to 15 bases. DNA for the CDR3: TGTGCCAGCAGCGTAGAGTATAACCCCGTCTATGAGCAGTTCTTC. This translates into CASSVEYNPVYEQFF.

The chain employs TRBV6-5 and TRBJ2-3; D call uncertain. This CDR3 spans 17 amino acids. Trimming stripped 2 bases from V and 0 bases from J, with 15 bases between. Germline V gene data show CDR1 as MNHEY and CDR2 as SVGAGI. Here the CDR3 DNA reads TGTGCCAGCAGTTACCCACATACAGCCCGAAGCACAGATACGCAGTATTTT. Its translation: CASSYPHTARSTDTQYF.

This chain uses TRBV10-1 with TRBJ2-7, with D possibly TRBD1 on 5 matching bases. CDR1 and CDR2 (germline): WNHNN, SYGVQD (reference sequence). CDR3 length equals 14 residues. V was trimmed by 0 bases and J by 5 bases, leaving 11 bases between them. The DNA for the CDR3 is TGCGCCAGCAGTGAGTCGCCAGGGCGCGACGAGCAGTACTTC. Translation gives CASSESPGRDEQYF.

The chain has TRBV28 and TRBJ1-2, with TRBD1 identical over 8 bases. Unmatched junction bases numbered 8, after V lost 5 bases and J lost 3 bases. CDR1 MDHEN and CDR2 SYDVKM come from the germline V gene. The CDR3 contains 15 residues. The CDR3 DNA is TGTGCCAGCAGTACCAATGGACAGGGTGACTATGGCTACACCTTC. It encodes CASSTNGQGDYGYTF.

The chain joins TRBV2 to TRBJ2-4; D is undetermined. Germline V gene lookup returns CDR1 SNHLY and CDR2 FYNNEI. The CDR3 loop spans 13 amino acids. The germline V and J ends were trimmed by 4 bases and 2 bases, with 6 bases remaining between them. DNA of the CDR3: TGTGCCAGCAGTGCAGTCTCCAAAAACATTCAGTACTTC. Protein: CASSAVSKNIQYF.

The V and J genes are TRBV30 and TRBJ1-2; D is uncertain. Looked up from germline, CDR1 is GTSNPN and CDR2 is SVGIG (reference sequence). V was cut by 6 bases and J by 8 bases, with 16 bases left in between. The length of the CDR3 is 12 residues. The CDR3 DNA reads TGTGCCTGTCGCCGGGCCCCCTGGGGCTACACCTTC. Translating gives CACRRAPWGYTF.

This clonotype has only one observation. This sequence joins TRBV12-3 or TRBV12-4 and TRBJ1-1; no firm D call. The V and J ends lost 6 bases and 7 bases respectively, with 12 bases between them. The CDR3 extends over 12 amino acids. CDR3 residues: CASRNEGGEAFF. The CDR3 DNA sequence: TGTGCCAGCAGGAATGAGGGTGGTGAAGCTTTCTTT.

V is TRBV5-1 and J is TRBJ1-1; 8 bases map to TRBD1. This CDR3 spans 14 amino acids. Germline V gene data show CDR1 as SGHRS and CDR2 as YFSETQ. The trim removed 4 bases at V and 4 bases at J, leaving 6 bases unmatched. The CDR3 DNA follows: TGCGCCAGCAGCCGAAACGGACAGGGCACTGAAGCTTTCTTT. Translated: CASSRNGQGTEAFF.

V is TRBV6-5 and J is TRBJ1-3; D is undetermined. This CDR3 has 16 amino acids. Trimming removed 0 bases at V and 0 bases at J, with 9 bases between. Per germline, CDR1 MNHEY and CDR2 SVGAGI. As DNA, the CDR3 is TGTGCCAGCAGTTACTCGATATTGAGCTCTGGAAACACCATATATTTT. This codes for CASSYSILSSGNTIYF.

The chain links TRBV12-3 or TRBV12-4 to TRBJ2-1, with no clear D. CDR3 length: 14 residues. Deletions cut 1 base from V and 3 bases from J, with 7 bases between. CDR3 loop: CASSLGQVYNEQFF. The CDR3 nucleotides are TGTGCCAGCAGTTTAGGTCAGGTCTACAATGAGCAGTTCTTC.

The chain has TRBV25-1 and TRBJ2-7, with TRBD1 matching over 10 bases. The J segment lost 5 bases and the V segment lost 3 bases, leaving 7 bases of the junction unmatched. Germline V lookup: CDR1 MGHDK, CDR2 SYGVNS. The CDR3 sequence is 15 residues long. CDR3 in amino acids: CASSDRQGAIDEQYF. CDR3 DNA sequence: TGTGCCAGCAGTGATAGACAGGGGGCGATCGACGAGCAGTACTTC.

The J gene is TRBJ2-7, the V gene TRBV30; 8 bases match TRBD1. Germline CDR1 reads GTSNPN; CDR2 reads SVGIG (reference sequence). Trimming took 4 bases from V and 3 from J; bases not matched to a gene: 5. The CDR3 is 13 residues long. The DNA for the CDR3 is TGTGCCTGGAATACAGGGGGAGGCTACGAGCAGTACTTC. As protein: CAWNTGGGYEQYF. Together with reference TRBV30 and TRBJ2-7, the CDR3 gives the full variable domain: SQTIHQWPATLVQPVGSPLSLECTVEGTSNPNLYWYRQAAGRGLQLLFYSVGIGQISSEVPQNLSASRPQDRQFILSSKKLLLSDSGFYLCAWNTGGGYEQYFGPGTRLTVT.

The chain employs TRBV5-1 and TRBJ2-7; D tentatively fits TRBD1 or TRBD2 (6 bases each). CDR1 SGHRS and CDR2 YFSETQ come from the germline V gene. V lost 5 bases to trimming and J lost 2 bases, with 14 bases between them. The CDR3 loop spans 14 amino acids. CDR3 region: CASSQTGATYEQYF. Written as DNA, the CDR3 is TGCGCCAGCAGTCAAACGGGGGCTACCTACGAGCAGTACTTC.

This chain uses TRBV30 with TRBJ2-5; 10 nucleotides agree with TRBD2. V dropped 2 bases and J dropped 5; count of bases not matched to a gene: 14. There are 17 residues in the CDR3. Germline CDR1 and CDR2: GTSNPN and SVGIG (reference sequence). CDR3 DNA: TGTGCCTGGAGTTCCGCGAGGAATAGCGGGAGGACTGAGACCCAGTACTTC. Translating gives CAWSSARNSGRTETQYF.

This chain links TRBV28 with TRBJ2-1, with 7 bases fitting TRBD1. The V gene's germline CDR1 is MDHEN and CDR2 SYDVKM. The CDR3 spans 16 residues. The V and J ends lost 2 bases and 6 bases, in that order; junction bases with no gene match: 10. Written as DNA, the CDR3 is TGTGCCAGCAGTTTACAACAGGGGTCTGGGGCCAATGAGCAGTTCTTC. It translates to CASSLQQGSGANEQFF.

The V call is TRBV30, the J call TRBJ2-3; 8 bases match TRBD2. The ends lost 0 bases at V and 4 bases at J; junction bases unmatched: 6. Germline V gene data show CDR1 as GTSNPN and CDR2 as SVGIG (reference sequence). The CDR3 sequence is 15 residues long. CDR3 in amino acids: CAWSVLLGGADTQYF. The CDR3 nucleotides are TGTGCCTGGAGTGTATTACTCGGGGGGGCAGATACGCAGTATTTT. Full variable domain (remainder filled in from reference TRBV30 and TRBJ2-3): SQTIHQWPATLVQPVGSPLSLECTVEGTSNPNLYWYRQAAGRGLQLLFYSVGIGQISSEVPQNLSASRPQDRQFILSSKKLLLSDSGFYLCAWSVLLGGADTQYFGPGTRLTVL.

CDR3 nucleotide sequence: TGTGCCAGCGCCTATACGGGGCGGACTGAAGCTTTCTTT. This encodes CASAYTGRTEAFF. This chain links TRBV25-1 with TRBJ1-1, with D perhaps matching TRBD1 (5 bases). CDR1 and CDR2 from the germline V gene are MGHDK and SYGVNS. V lost 8 bases and J 5 bases, leaving 15 bases between the germline ends. This CDR3 comprises 13 residues.

The gene calls are TRBV11-3 and TRBJ2-7, with TRBD2 identical over 11 bases. The germline V gene encodes CDR1 SGHNT and CDR2 YENEEA. The CDR3 has 15 amino acids. The trim removed 4 bases at V and 5 bases at J, leaving 7 bases unmatched. The CDR3 DNA sequence: TGTGCCAGCAGCTCCACTAGCGGGAGTCTGGACGAGCAGTACTTC. Protein sequence: CASSSTSGSLDEQYF. Using reference TRBV11-3 and TRBJ2-7 for the parts outside the CDR3, the full variable domain is EAGVVQSPRYKIIEKKQPVAFWCNPISGHNTLYWYLQNLGQGPELLIRYENEEAVDDSQLPKDRFSAERLKGVDSTLKIQPAELGDSAVYLCASSSTSGSLDEQYFGPGTRLTVT.

This chain joins TRBV7-9 and TRBJ2-5, with 9 bases matching TRBD2. The CDR3 length is 14 residues. After removal of 6 bases from V and 5 bases from J, the junction contained 7 bases not matched to a gene. The germline gives CDR1 SEHNR, CDR2 FQNEAQ (reference sequence). The CDR3, as DNA: TGTGCCAGCAGTCCACCCGGACTAGCGGAGACCCAGTACTTC. Protein: CASSPPGLAETQYF. Combining the CDR3 with reference TRBV7-9 and TRBJ2-5 gives the whole variable domain DTGVSQNPRHKITKRGQNVTFRCDPISEHNRLYWYRQTLGQGPEFLTYFQNEAQLEKSRLLSDRFSAERPKGSFSTLEIQRTEQGDSAMYLCASSPPGLAETQYFGPGTRLLVL.

The chain recombines TRBV6-5 with TRBJ2-5, with unresolved D. The CDR3 has 12 residues. Germline V lookup: CDR1 MNHEY, CDR2 SVGAGI. V gave up 5 bases and J gave up 5 bases, with 9 bases separating them. CDR3 nucleotides: TGTGCCAGCAGTCGTGGATTGGAGACCCAGTACTTC. It is translated as CASSRGLETQYF.

J is TRBJ1-3 and V is TRBV12-3 or TRBV12-4; D gene ambiguous. The CDR3 has 11 residues. Trimming took off 9 bases at V and 2 bases at J, with 5 bases between the two ends. The CDR3 nucleotides are TGTGCCAGTTCCACTGGAAACACCATATATTTT. Protein product: CASSTGNTIYF.

This chain joins TRBV25-1 and TRBJ1-1; no reliable D call. Between the trimmed V and J ends, which lost 8 bases and 2 bases, there was a span of 9 bases. The germline gives CDR1 MGHDK, CDR2 SYGVNS. This CDR3 contains 12 residues. CDR3 in DNA: TGTGCCAGCGCTCGGGGTAACACTGAAGCTTTCTTT. Translating it yields CASARGNTEAFF.

This chain joins TRBV29-1 and TRBJ1-2; TRBD1 might be the D (6 bases). The CDR3 is 13 amino acids. The V gene lost 4 bases and the J gene lost 4 bases, with 13 bases spanning the gap. From germline, CDR1 is SQVTM and CDR2 ANQGSEA. CDR3 protein: CSVGAVGGYGYTF. CDR3 nucleotide sequence: TGCAGCGTTGGGGCGGTAGGGGGCTATGGCTACACCTTC.

Only one count was recorded for this clonotype. V usage is TRBV7-9 and J usage is TRBJ1-2, with TRBD1 as a possible D gene (6 bases). The CDR3 totals 13 residues. Germline loops: CDR1 SEHNR, CDR2 FQNEAQ (reference sequence). The ends were cut back, 4 bases at V and 10 bases at J, with 16 bases in the middle. CDR3: CASSWGGQADYTF. Written as DNA, the CDR3 is TGTGCCAGCAGCTGGGGGGGCCAGGCGGACTACACCTTC. Variable domain in full (rest from reference TRBV7-9 and TRBJ1-2): DTGVSQNPRHKITKRGQNVTFRCDPISEHNRLYWYRQTLGQGPEFLTYFQNEAQLEKSRLLSDRFSAERPKGSFSTLEIQRTEQGDSAMYLCASSWGGQADYTFGSGTRLTVV.

The count of this clonotype is one. This chain links TRBV27 with TRBJ2-7, with D unclear. With 9 bases removed from V and 2 bases from J, the gap between germline ends came to 20 bases. The length of the CDR3 is 15 residues. Germline lookup yields CDR1 MNHEY and CDR2 SMNVEV (reference sequence). CDR3 sequence: CASSNGRLRTYEQYF. The CDR3, as DNA: TGTGCCAGTTCGAATGGACGCTTACGGACCTACGAGCAGTACTTC.

The V call is TRBV5-1, the J call TRBJ1-1; no firm D call. The CDR3 runs 13 residues. V lost 4 bases, J lost 8 bases, and 15 bases lay in between. Per the germline V gene, CDR1 is SGHRS and CDR2 is YFSETQ. DNA for the CDR3: TGCGCCAGCAGCCGCAATGAGGCCGGGGAAGCTTTCTTT. Amino acid sequence: CASSRNEAGEAFF.

The chain is built from TRBV29-1 and TRBJ2-3, with TRBD1 identical over 8 bases. Trimming cost V 6 bases and J 0 bases; bases outside gene matches: 8. Per germline, CDR1 SQVTM and CDR2 ANQGSEA. The length of the CDR3 is 15 residues. This CDR3 reads CSVPPTGVSTDTQYF. The CDR3 nucleotides read TGCAGCGTCCCGCCGACAGGGGTTAGCACAGATACGCAGTATTTT.